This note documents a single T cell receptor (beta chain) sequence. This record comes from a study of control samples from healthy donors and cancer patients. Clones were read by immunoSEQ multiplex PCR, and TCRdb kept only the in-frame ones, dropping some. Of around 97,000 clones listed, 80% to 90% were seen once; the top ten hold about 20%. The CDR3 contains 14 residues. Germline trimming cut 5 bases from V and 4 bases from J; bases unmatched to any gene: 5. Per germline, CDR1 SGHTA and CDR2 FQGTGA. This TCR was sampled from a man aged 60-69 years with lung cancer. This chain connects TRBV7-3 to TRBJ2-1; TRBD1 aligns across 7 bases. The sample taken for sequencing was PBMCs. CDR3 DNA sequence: TGTGCCAGCAGCCCGGGACAGTCTTACAATGAGCAGTTCTTC. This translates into CASSPGQSYNEQFF.